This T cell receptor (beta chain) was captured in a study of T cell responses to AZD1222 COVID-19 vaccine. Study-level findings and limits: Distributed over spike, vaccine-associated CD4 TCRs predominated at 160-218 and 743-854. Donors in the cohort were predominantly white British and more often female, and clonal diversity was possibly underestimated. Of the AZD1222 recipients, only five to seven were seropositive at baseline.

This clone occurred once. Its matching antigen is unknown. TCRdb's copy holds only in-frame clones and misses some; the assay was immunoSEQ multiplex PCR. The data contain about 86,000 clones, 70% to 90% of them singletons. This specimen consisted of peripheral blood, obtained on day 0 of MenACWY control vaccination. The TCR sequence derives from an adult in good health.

CDR3 in amino acids: CASGDRGLNYGYTF. DNA of the CDR3: TGTGCCAGCGGTGACAGGGGGCTTAACTATGGCTACACCTTC. The rearrangement links TRBV6-6 to TRBJ1-2; TRBD1 matches 10 bases. Germline V gene sequence: CDR1 MNHNY, CDR2 SVGAGI (reference sequence). CDR3 length: 14 amino acids. V shed 8 bases, J shed 1 base, and the junction held 4 bases outside the gene matches.